This is a list of T cell receptor beta chains from one sample in a study of shared clonotypes between healthy human individuals. Measured with immunoSEQ multiplex PCR; TCRdb has only the in-frame clones, and not every one. The repertoire has roughly 380,000 clones, 96% of them found once; the top ten carry approximately 0.32%. Sequenced: memory CD8+ T cells sorted from blood. The receptors come from a man between 25 and 39 years old in good health. The CDR3 runs from the conserved cysteine through the conserved F or W. D genes are given only for firm matches. The size entry is marked missing in some rows and otherwise reads once, few, many or a size class.

NA,TRBV7-9,TRBD1,TRBJ1-5,CASSRTGTGDQPQHF,TGTGCCAGCAGTCGGACCGGGACAGGGGATCAGCCCCAGCATTTT
NA,TRBV28,NA,TRBJ1-2,CASSLVGGYGYTF,TGTGCCAGCAGTTTAGTGGGGGGGTATGGCTACACCTTC
NA,TRBV2,NA,TRBJ2-7,CASSEWPSYEQYF,TGTGCCAGCAGTGAATGGCCGAGCTACGAGCAGTACTTC
NA,TRBV13,TRBD2,TRBJ2-1,CASSHPWREVDEQFF,TGTGCCAGCAGTCATCCTTGGCGGGAGGTGGATGAGCAGTTCTTC
NA,TRBV4-1,NA,TRBJ2-4,CASSQAIVTVAKNIQYF,TGCGCCAGCAGCCAAGCCATTGTGACAGTAGCCAAAAACATTCAGTACTTC
once,TRBV4-2,TRBD1,TRBJ1-3,CASSQDVLGQNSGNTIYF,TGTGCCAGCAGCCAAGATGTTTTGGGACAGAATTCTGGAAACACCATATATTTT
NA,TRBV5-8,TRBD1,TRBJ2-7,CASSLAGRDRGRRGQYF,TGTGCCAGCAGCTTGGCCGGGAGGGACAGGGGGCGTCGGGGGCAGTACTTC
once,TRBV10-2,NA,TRBJ2-2,CAIIPSDTGELFF,TGCGCCATAATACCATCCGACACCGGGGAGCTGTTTTTT
NA,TRBV28,TRBD1,TRBJ1-2,CASKGDRGYGYTF,TGTGCCAGCAAAGGGGACAGGGGTTATGGCTACACCTTC
NA,TRBV29-1,TRBD2,TRBJ2-5,CSVGWTRGETQYF,TGCAGCGTTGGATGGACTAGAGGGGAGACCCAGTACTTC
NA,TRBV19,TRBD1,TRBJ1-2,CASSIGTWTGVTF,TGTGCCAGTAGTATAGGAACGTGGACAGGGGTCACCTTC
NA,TRBV7-9,NA,TRBJ2-5,CASSLGDSLGETQYF,TGTGCCAGCAGCTTAGGCGACAGCCTTGGCGAGACCCAGTACTTC
NA,TRBV30,NA,TRBJ2-2,CAWSVGVPGELFF,TGTGCCTGGAGTGTAGGGGTCCCCGGGGAGCTGTTTTTT
NA,TRBV6-5,NA,TRBJ1-5,CASRGGRNQPQHF,TGTGCCAGCAGAGGGGGTCGGAATCAGCCCCAGCATTTT
NA,TRBV7-9,TRBD1,TRBJ2-7,CASSSRDSPYYEQYF,TGTGCCAGCAGCTCCCGGGACAGCCCCTACTACGAGCAGTACTTC
NA,TRBV28,TRBD2,TRBJ2-5,CASSSPGLAAQETQYF,TGTGCCAGCAGTTCCCCGGGACTAGCGGCCCAAGAGACCCAGTACTTC
NA,TRBV10-3,NA,TRBJ2-6,CAISGLAGANVLTF,TGTGCCATCAGTGGTTTAGCTGGGGCCAACGTCCTGACTTTC
NA,TRBV2,NA,TRBJ2-7,CAIRLTGEQYF,TGTGCCATCCGACTGACAGGCGAGCAGTACTTC
NA,TRBV6-5,TRBD2,TRBJ2-7,CAIGTSGREQYF,TGTGCCATAGGGACTAGCGGGAGAGAGCAGTACTTC
NA,TRBV4-2,NA,TRBJ2-3,CASSQDGVWGFRYF,TGTGCCAGCAGCCAAGATGGGGTCTGGGGGTTTAGGTATTTT
NA,TRBV7-9,TRBD1,TRBJ2-7,CASSEDRVHEQYF,TGTGCCAGCAGCGAGGACAGGGTCCACGAGCAGTACTTC
NA,TRBV18,TRBD1,TRBJ2-5,CASSPTGGGETQYF,TGTGCCAGCTCGCCTACAGGGGGCGGAGAGACCCAGTACTTC
NA,TRBV27,NA,TRBJ2-3,CASSLYQASTQYF,TGTGCCAGCAGTTTATACCAAGCCAGTACGCAGTATTTT
NA,TRBV9,NA,TRBJ1-1,CASSRGGDYGTEAFF,TGTGCCAGCAGCAGGGGGGGCGACTATGGCACTGAAGCTTTCTTT
NA,TRBV7-2,NA,TRBJ2-7,CASSLDRLSYEQYF,TGTGCCAGCAGCCTCGACAGACTCTCCTACGAGCAGTACTTC
NA,TRBV6-1,TRBD2,TRBJ2-4,CASSELAGDGKAKNIQYF,TGTGCCAGCAGTGAACTAGCGGGAGATGGGAAGGCCAAAAACATTCAGTACTTC
NA,TRBV19,NA,TRBJ1-5,CASRGRGPSQPQHF,TGTGCCAGTAGGGGCAGGGGACCGAGTCAGCCCCAGCATTTT
NA,TRBV28,TRBD1,TRBJ2-7,CASSPQGSSMPMYF,TGTGCCAGCAGTCCACAGGGGTCCTCCATGCCCATGTACTTC
NA,TRBV19,NA,TRBJ1-5,CASSIMGGRQPQHF,TGTGCCAGTAGTATTATGGGCGGCCGCCAGCCCCAGCATTTT
NA,TRBV5-4,NA,TRBJ2-1,CASSFGDAASNEQFF,TGTGCCAGCAGCTTCGGGGACGCGGCGTCCAATGAGCAGTTCTTC
once,TRBV2,NA,TRBJ2-5,CASTRGLGETQYF,TGTGCCAGCACCAGGGGCCTCGGAGAGACCCAGTACTTC
NA,TRBV11-2,NA,TRBJ1-6,CASRLTIYNSPLHF,TGTGCCAGCAGGTTAACTATATATAATTCACCCCTCCACTTT
NA,TRBV7-2,TRBD2,TRBJ2-7,CASSYAGTREGYEQYF,TGTGCCAGCAGCTATGCCGGGACTAGGGAAGGCTACGAGCAGTACTTC
NA,TRBV18,TRBD2,TRBJ2-7,CASSVVAGTFSYEQYF,TGTGCCAGCTCCGTAGTAGCGGGTACGTTTTCCTACGAGCAGTACTTC
NA,TRBV7-8,TRBD2,TRBJ2-1,CASSLGLAANNEQFF,TGTGCCAGCAGCCTGGGACTAGCGGCGAACAATGAGCAGTTCTTC
NA,TRBV11-3,TRBD2,TRBJ2-1,CASSSSGSSYNEQFF,TGTGCCAGCAGCTCTAGCGGGAGCTCCTACAATGAGCAGTTCTTC
NA,TRBV7-9,TRBD2,TRBJ2-1,CASSLVLAGVNEQFF,TGTGCCAGCAGCTTAGTACTAGCGGGAGTTAATGAGCAGTTCTTC
NA,TRBV6-5,NA,TRBJ2-3,CASSSTHTLTDTQYF,TGTGCCAGCAGCTCAACACATACACTCACAGATACGCAGTATTTT
NA,TRBV6-5,NA,TRBJ2-7,CASSWRADYEQYF,TGTGCCAGCAGTTGGCGGGCCGATTACGAGCAGTACTTC
NA,TRBV5-1,NA,TRBJ2-7,CASSGDLPSYEQYF,TGCGCCAGCAGCGGGGACTTACCCTCCTACGAGCAGTACTTC
NA,TRBV28,TRBD1,TRBJ1-1,CASRHQGAEAFF,TGTGCCAGCCGACATCAGGGGGCTGAAGCTTTCTTT
NA,TRBV19,NA,TRBJ2-7,CASSMVISYEQYF,TGTGCCAGTAGTATGGTTATCTCCTACGAGCAGTACTTC
NA,TRBV11-2,NA,TRBJ1-5,CASSQGVGQPQHF,TGTGCCAGCAGTCAGGGAGTAGGTCAGCCCCAGCATTTT
NA,TRBV10-1,NA,TRBJ1-4,CASSESNEKLFF,TGCGCCAGCAGTGAGTCGAACGAAAAACTGTTTTTT